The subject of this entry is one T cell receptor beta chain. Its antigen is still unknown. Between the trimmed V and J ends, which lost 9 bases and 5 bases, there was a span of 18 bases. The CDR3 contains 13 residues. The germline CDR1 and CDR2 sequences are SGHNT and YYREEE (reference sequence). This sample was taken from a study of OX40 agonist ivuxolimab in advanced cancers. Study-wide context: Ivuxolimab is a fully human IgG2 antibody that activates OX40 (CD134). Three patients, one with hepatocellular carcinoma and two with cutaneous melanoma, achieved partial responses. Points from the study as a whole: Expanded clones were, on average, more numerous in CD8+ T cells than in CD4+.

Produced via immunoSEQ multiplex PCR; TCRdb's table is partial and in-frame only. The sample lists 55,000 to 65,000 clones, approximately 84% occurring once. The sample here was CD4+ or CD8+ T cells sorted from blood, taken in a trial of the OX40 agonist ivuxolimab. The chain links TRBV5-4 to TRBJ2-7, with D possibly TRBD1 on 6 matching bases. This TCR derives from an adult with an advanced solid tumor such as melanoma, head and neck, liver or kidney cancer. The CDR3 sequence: CATSRGSFDEQYF. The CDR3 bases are TGTGCCACCTCTAGGGGGAGTTTTGACGAGCAGTACTTC.